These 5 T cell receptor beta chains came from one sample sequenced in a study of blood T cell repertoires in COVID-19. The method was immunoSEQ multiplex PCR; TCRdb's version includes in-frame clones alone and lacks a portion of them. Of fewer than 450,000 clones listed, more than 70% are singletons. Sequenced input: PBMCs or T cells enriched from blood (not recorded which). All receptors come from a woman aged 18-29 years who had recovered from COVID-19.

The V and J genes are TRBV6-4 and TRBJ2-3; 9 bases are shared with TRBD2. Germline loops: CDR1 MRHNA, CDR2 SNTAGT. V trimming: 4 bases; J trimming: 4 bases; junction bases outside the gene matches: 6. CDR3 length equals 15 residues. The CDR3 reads CASSAEAGGSDTQYF. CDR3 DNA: TGTGCCAGCAGTGCAGAAGCGGGGGGATCAGATACGCAGTATTTT.

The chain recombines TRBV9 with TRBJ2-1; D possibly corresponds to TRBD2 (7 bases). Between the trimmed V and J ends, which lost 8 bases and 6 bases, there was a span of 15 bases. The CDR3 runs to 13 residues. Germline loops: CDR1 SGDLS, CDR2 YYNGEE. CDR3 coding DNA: TGTGCCAGTGGGGGGGGCCGAACCAATGAGCAGTTCTTC. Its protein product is CASGGGRTNEQFF.

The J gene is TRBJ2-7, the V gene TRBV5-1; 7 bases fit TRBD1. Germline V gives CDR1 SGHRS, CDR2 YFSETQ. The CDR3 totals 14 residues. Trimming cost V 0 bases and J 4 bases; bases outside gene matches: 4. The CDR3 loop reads CASSLGGGKYEQYF. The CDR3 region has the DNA TGCGCCAGCAGCTTGGGAGGGGGCAAATACGAGCAGTACTTC.

The CDR3 DNA reads as TGTGCCAGCAGCTTTGGGCAGTTCACTGAAGCTTTCTTT. Translated, it gives CASSFGQFTEAFF. This rearrangement joins TRBV11-1 to TRBJ1-1; D is unclear. The CDR3 has 13 amino acids. V dropped 3 bases and J dropped 4 bases, with 9 bases sitting between them. CDR1 SGHAT and CDR2 FQDESV come from the germline V gene (reference sequence).

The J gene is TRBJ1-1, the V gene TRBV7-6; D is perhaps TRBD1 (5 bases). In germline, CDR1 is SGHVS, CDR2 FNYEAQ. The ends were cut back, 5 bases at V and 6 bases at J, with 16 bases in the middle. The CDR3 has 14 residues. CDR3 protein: CASSPSPGEAEAFF. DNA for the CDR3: TGTGCCAGCAGCCCCTCGCCGGGGGAGGCTGAAGCTTTCTTT.